This T cell receptor beta chain was found in a study of metastatic and nonmetastatic thyroid tumors. Study as a whole: It was across blood and tumor or nodule tissue from malignant and benign thyroid patients that repertoires were compared. Overall study results and limits: Relative to benign nodules, malignant thyroid tumors were reportedly characterized by significantly elevated TCR beta diversity in blood and tumor.

Per the original data handling: A distant-metastasis classifier for papillary thyroid cancer was built using CDR3 differences across clinicopathological groups. TCRdb re-processed the PCR reads through MiXCR. The V and J calls come from TCRdb's annotation, not from the publication. The data show around 70,000 clones, less than 20% seen once. Thyroid surgery was preceded by no treatment in any patient. Per the germline V gene, CDR1 is DFQATT and CDR2 is SNEGSKA (reference sequence). The V gene end was trimmed by 5 bases and the J gene end by 4 bases; junction bases not matched to a gene: 5. There are 13 residues in the CDR3. This clone was seen at least ten times. Its antigen remains unknown.

The rearrangement joins TRBV20-1 to TRBJ1-2; 9 bases fit TRBD1. This sequence originates from a female donor with papillary thyroid cancer or a benign thyroid nodule (not recorded which). Some clones in this sample may be carry-over from other donors' samples. Sequencing input: blood. The CDR3 nucleotides read TGCAGTGCTTACGGACAGGGGATCTATGGCTACACCTTC. Its translation is CSAYGQGIYGYTF.